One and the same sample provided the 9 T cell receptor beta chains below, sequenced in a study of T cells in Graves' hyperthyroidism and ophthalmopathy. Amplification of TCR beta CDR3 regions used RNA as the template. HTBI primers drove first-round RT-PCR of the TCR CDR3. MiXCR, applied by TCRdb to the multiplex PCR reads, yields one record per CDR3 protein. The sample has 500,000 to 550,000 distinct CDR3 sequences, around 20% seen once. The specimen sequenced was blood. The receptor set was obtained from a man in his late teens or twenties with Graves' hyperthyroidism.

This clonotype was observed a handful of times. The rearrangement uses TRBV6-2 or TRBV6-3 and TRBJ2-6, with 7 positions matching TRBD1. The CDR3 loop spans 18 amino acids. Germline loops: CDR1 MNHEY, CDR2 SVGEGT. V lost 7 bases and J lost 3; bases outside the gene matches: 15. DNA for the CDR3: TGTGCCAGCAACCCGACGACAGGGATGAGCTTTGGGGCCAACGTCCTGACTTTC. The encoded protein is CASNPTTGMSFGANVLTF.

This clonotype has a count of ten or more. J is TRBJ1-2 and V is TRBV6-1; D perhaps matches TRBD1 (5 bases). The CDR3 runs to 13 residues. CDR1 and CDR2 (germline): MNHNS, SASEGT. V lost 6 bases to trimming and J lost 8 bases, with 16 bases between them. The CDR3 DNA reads TGTGCCAGCAGCCTCTGGCTGGGGGGGGGCTACACCTTC. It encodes CASSLWLGGGYTF.

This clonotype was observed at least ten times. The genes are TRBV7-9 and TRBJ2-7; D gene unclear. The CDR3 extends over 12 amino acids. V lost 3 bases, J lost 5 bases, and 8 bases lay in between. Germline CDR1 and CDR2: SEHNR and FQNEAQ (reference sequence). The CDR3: CASSFSVNEQYF. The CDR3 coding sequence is TGTGCCAGCAGCTTCAGCGTCAACGAGCAGTACTTC. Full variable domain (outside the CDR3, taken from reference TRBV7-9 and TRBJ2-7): DTGVSQNPRHKITKRGQNVTFRCDPISEHNRLYWYRQTLGQGPEFLTYFQNEAQLEKSRLLSDRFSAERPKGSFSTLEIQRTEQGDSAMYLCASSFSVNEQYFGPGTRLTVT.

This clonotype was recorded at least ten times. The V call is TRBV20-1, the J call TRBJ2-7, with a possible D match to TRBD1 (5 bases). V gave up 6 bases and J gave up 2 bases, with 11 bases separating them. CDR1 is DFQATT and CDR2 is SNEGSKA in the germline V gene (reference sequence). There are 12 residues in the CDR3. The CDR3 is CSASDKTYEQYF. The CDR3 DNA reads TGCAGTGCCTCGGACAAGACCTACGAGCAGTACTTC.

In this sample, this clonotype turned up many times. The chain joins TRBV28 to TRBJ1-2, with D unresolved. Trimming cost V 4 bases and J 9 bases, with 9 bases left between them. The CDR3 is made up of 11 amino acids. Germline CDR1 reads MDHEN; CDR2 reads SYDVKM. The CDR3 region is CASSSPISYTF. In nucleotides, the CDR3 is TGTGCCAGCAGTTCCCCCATTAGCTACACCTTC.

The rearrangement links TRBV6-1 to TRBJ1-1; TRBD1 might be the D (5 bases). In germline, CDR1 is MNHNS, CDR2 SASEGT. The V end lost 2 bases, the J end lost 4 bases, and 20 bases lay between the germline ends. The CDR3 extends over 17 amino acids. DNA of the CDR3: TGTGCCAGCAGTGAAACAGAGACGGGGGGAAGTAGCACTGAAGCTTTCTTT. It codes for CASSETETGGSSTEAFF.

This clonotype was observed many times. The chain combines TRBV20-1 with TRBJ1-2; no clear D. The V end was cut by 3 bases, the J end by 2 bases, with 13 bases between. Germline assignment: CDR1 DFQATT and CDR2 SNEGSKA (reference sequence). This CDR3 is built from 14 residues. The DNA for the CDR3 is TGCAGTGCTAGGTTCCCTTCGGGGAACTATGGCTACACCTTC. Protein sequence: CSARFPSGNYGYTF.

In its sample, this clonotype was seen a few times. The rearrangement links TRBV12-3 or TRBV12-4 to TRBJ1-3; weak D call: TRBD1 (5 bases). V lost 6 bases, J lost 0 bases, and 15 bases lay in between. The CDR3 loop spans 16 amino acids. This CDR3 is CASSLGGTASGNTIYF. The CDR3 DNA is TGTGCCAGCAGCTTGGGGGGGACGGCCTCTGGAAACACCATATATTTT.

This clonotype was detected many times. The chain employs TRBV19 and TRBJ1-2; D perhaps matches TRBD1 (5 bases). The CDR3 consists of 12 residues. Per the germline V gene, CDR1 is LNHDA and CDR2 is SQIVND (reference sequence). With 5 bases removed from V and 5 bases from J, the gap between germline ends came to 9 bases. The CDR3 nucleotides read TGTGCCAGTAGTCCGGACAAGTATGGCTACACCTTC. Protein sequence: CASSPDKYGYTF. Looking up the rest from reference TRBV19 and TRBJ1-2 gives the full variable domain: DGGITQSPKYLFRKEGQNVTLSCEQNLNHDAMYWYRQDPGQGLRLIYYSQIVNDFQKGDIAEGYSVSREKKESFPLTVTSAQKNPTAFYLCASSPDKYGYTFGSGTRLTVV.